Each of the 24 T cell receptor beta chains below was sequenced from the same sample in a study of blood T cell repertoires in COVID-19. Repertoires were generated with immunoSEQ multiplex PCR, while TCRdb's copy carries only in-frame clones and drops some. The sample has about 240,000 clones; around 85% are singletons. Sequencing was done on a sample of PBMCs or T cells enriched from blood (not recorded which). Receptor source: a woman between 40 and 55 years old with acute COVID-19.

The chain recombines TRBV5-1 with TRBJ1-4, with D possibly being TRBD1 (5 bases). CDR1 SGHRS and CDR2 YFSETQ come from the germline V gene. Trimming took off 4 bases at V and 3 bases at J, with 10 bases between the two ends. The CDR3 contains 14 residues. In DNA, the CDR3 is TGCGCCAGCAGCCGCGACAGATCTAATGAAAAACTGTTTTTT. Translating it yields CASSRDRSNEKLFF.

The chain is built from TRBV19 and TRBJ2-1; possibly TRBD2 for D (6 bases). The germline V gene encodes CDR1 LNHDA and CDR2 SQIVND (reference sequence). Trimming shortened V by 7 bases and J by 3 bases, and 19 bases separated the two germline ends. The length of the CDR3 is 16 residues. The CDR3 here is CASTPRAGRNYNEQFF. The CDR3 DNA sequence: TGTGCCAGTACTCCTCGCGCGGGACGAAACTACAATGAGCAGTTCTTC.

The chain has TRBV27 and TRBJ2-3; 13 bases align to TRBD2. CDR3 length: 17 amino acids. V shed 5 bases, J shed 6 bases, and the junction held 11 bases outside the gene matches. In germline, CDR1 is MNHEY, CDR2 SMNVEV (reference sequence). The CDR3, as DNA: TGTGCCAGCAGTCCTACGCCGGGACTAGCGGGAACGGATACGCAGTATTTT. Its protein product is CASSPTPGLAGTDTQYF.

The CDR3 nucleotides read TGTGCCAGCAGTTCAATAGCGGGAGGTAGTTTTGAGCAGTTCTTC. Residues: CASSSIAGGSFEQFF. The rearrangement joins TRBV27 to TRBJ2-1, with 10 bases matching TRBD2. The CDR3 has 15 amino acids. V was clipped by 4 bases and J by 9 bases; unmatched bases: 9. Germline CDR1 is MNHEY and CDR2 is SMNVEV (reference sequence).

This chain uses TRBV18 with TRBJ2-2; a weak D match, TRBD2 (6 bases). Germline CDR1 and CDR2: KGHSH and LQKENI. The ends were cut back, 2 bases at V and 6 bases at J, with 16 bases in the middle. The length of the CDR3 is 16 residues. CDR3 residues: CASSPTGGTQAGELFF. The CDR3 DNA follows: TGTGCCAGCTCACCAACGGGCGGGACTCAAGCCGGGGAGCTGTTTTTT.

The chain employs TRBV5-1 and TRBJ2-1, with 9 positions matching TRBD2. Germline V gene data show CDR1 as SGHRS and CDR2 as YFSETQ. The CDR3 loop spans 14 amino acids. V shed 0 bases and J 8 bases; nucleotides not matched to a gene: 3. The CDR3 region has the DNA TGCGCCAGCAGCTTGGGGACTAGCGAGGATGAGCAGTTCTTC. Its translation is CASSLGTSEDEQFF.

The J gene is TRBJ2-1, the V gene TRBV19; 8 bases line up with TRBD2. The V and J ends lost 1 base and 16 bases, in that order; junction bases with no gene match: 15. From germline, CDR1 is LNHDA and CDR2 SQIVND (reference sequence). The length of the CDR3 is 15 residues. The CDR3 sequence is CASSIALAEGARVFF. CDR3 in DNA: TGTGCCAGTAGTATAGCACTAGCGGAAGGAGCAAGAGTTTTCTTC.

This rearrangement joins TRBV18 to TRBJ2-5; 7 bases are shared with TRBD2. The CDR3 consists of 16 residues. V lost 2 bases and J lost 2; bases outside the gene matches: 8. From germline, CDR1 is KGHSH and CDR2 LQKENI. The CDR3 nucleotides read TGTGCCAGCTCACCAGGGGCAGGGACTAAACAAGAGACCCAGTACTTC. The encoded protein is CASSPGAGTKQETQYF.

The chain employs TRBV9 and TRBJ2-2, with unresolved D. This CDR3 contains 12 residues. CDR1 and CDR2 (germline): SGDLS, YYNGEE. Between the trimmed V and J ends, which lost 3 bases and 2 bases, there was a span of 2 bases. This CDR3 reads CASSANTGELFF. CDR3 sequence (DNA): TGTGCCAGCAGCGCTAACACCGGGGAGCTGTTTTTT.

The genes are TRBV5-1 and TRBJ2-7, with D possibly being TRBD1 (6 bases). The V gene lost 2 bases and the J gene lost 4 bases, with 16 bases spanning the gap. Germline CDR1 and CDR2: SGHRS and YFSETQ. The CDR3 consists of 15 residues. DNA for the CDR3: TGCGCCAGCAGCTTCTATCAGGGGCTAGAGTACGAGCAGTACTTC. This sequence encodes CASSFYQGLEYEQYF.

This chain connects TRBV7-3 to TRBJ2-1, with D possibly matching TRBD2 (5 bases). The CDR3 length is 16 residues. The V end was cut by 1 base, the J end by 7 bases, with 17 bases between. Germline CDR1 SGHTA, CDR2 FQGTGA. CDR3 region: CASSLISLLGPNEQFF. CDR3 in DNA: TGTGCCAGCAGCTTAATCTCTCTACTAGGTCCAAATGAGCAGTTCTTC.

The rearrangement uses TRBV6-5 and TRBJ1-1; the D gene is possibly TRBD1 (5 bases). Germline V gene data show CDR1 as MNHEY and CDR2 as SVGAGI. CDR3 size: 15 residues. The V gene lost 3 bases and the J gene lost 1 base, with 12 bases spanning the gap. The CDR3 DNA reads as TGTGCCAGCAGTTATTTCAGGCAGGGGAACACTGAAGCTTTCTTT. This translates into CASSYFRQGNTEAFF.

The chain recombines TRBV3-1 (or the pseudogene TRBV3-2) with TRBJ1-6, with TRBD1 as a possible D gene (5 bases). The CDR3 has 15 residues. The V end lost 1 base, the J end lost 10 bases, and 14 bases lay between the germline ends. Germline-derived CDR1 and CDR2 are LGHDT and YNNKEL (reference sequence). CDR3 loop: CASSQGGGMLSPLHF. In DNA, the CDR3 is TGTGCCAGCAGCCAAGGGGGGGGAATGCTATCACCCCTCCACTTT.

The chain has TRBV18 and TRBJ1-3; 8 bases line up with TRBD1. Germline assignment: CDR1 KGHSH and CDR2 LQKENI. The CDR3 is 18 residues long. The V and J ends lost 3 bases and 2 bases, in that order; junction bases with no gene match: 12. CDR3 coding DNA: TGTGCCAGCTCACCTCTACTGGACAGGGAGACCACTGGAAACACCATATATTTT. Its translation is CASSPLLDRETTGNTIYF.

V is TRBV3-1 (or the pseudogene TRBV3-2) and J is TRBJ2-7; TRBD1 agrees at 7 bases. The germline gives CDR1 LGHDT, CDR2 YNNKEL (reference sequence). Unmatched junction bases numbered 12, after V lost 0 bases and J lost 10 bases. The CDR3 sequence is 15 residues long. CDR3 amino acids: CASSQESSETGLQYF. The DNA for the CDR3 is TGTGCCAGCAGCCAAGAGTCATCCGAGACAGGGCTCCAGTACTTC.

The V gene is TRBV19, the J gene TRBJ1-6, with 9 bases fitting TRBD1. The V gene's germline CDR1 is LNHDA and CDR2 SQIVND (reference sequence). This CDR3 region has 16 residues. Germline trimming cut 5 bases from V and 7 bases from J; bases unmatched to any gene: 9. CDR3 in DNA: TGTGCCAGTAGTCAGCTCGGACAGGGGTTGAATTCACCCCTCCACTTT. This gives the protein CASSQLGQGLNSPLHF.

The V and J genes are TRBV5-1 and TRBJ2-7; D remains unclear. This CDR3 has 15 residues. The V gene lost 4 bases and the J gene lost 2 bases, with 16 bases spanning the gap. The germline CDR1 and CDR2 sequences are SGHRS and YFSETQ. DNA for the CDR3: TGCGCCAGCAGCCGAGGTACGGAGCTAGCCTACGAGCAGTACTTC. This translates into CASSRGTELAYEQYF.

The chain couples TRBV15 to TRBJ1-3, with D perhaps TRBD1 (5 bases). The CDR3 covers 15 residues. The germline gives CDR1 LNHNV, CDR2 YYDKDF (reference sequence). V lost 1 base, J lost 0 bases, and 7 bases lay in between. This CDR3 is CATSRVGGSGNTIYF. The CDR3 nucleotides are TGTGCCACCAGCAGAGTGGGGGGCTCTGGAAACACCATATATTTT.

A single count supports this clone. The chain has TRBV13 and TRBJ2-2; a possible D gene is TRBD2 (5 bases). Germline V gives CDR1 PRHDT, CDR2 FYEKMQ (reference sequence). The V end was cut by 2 bases, the J end by 0 bases, with 16 bases between. The CDR3 is made up of 18 amino acids. The DNA of the CDR3 is TGTGCCAGCAGCTTACGGTCCATCGGCGGGTCGAACACCGGGGAGCTGTTTTTT. This codes for CASSLRSIGGSNTGELFF.

The chain joins TRBV29-1 to TRBJ1-1, with D possibly matching TRBD1 (5 bases). CDR3 length equals 11 residues. Germline V gives CDR1 SQVTM, CDR2 ANQGSEA. V lost 7 bases and J lost 2, with 8 bases in between. CDR3 bases: TGCAGCGGTGACAGTAACACTGAAGCTTTCTTT. Amino acid sequence: CSGDSNTEAFF. The variable domain in full, completed from reference TRBV29-1 and TRBJ1-1, reads SAVISQKPSRDICQRGTSLTIQCQVDSQVTMMFWYRQQPGQSLTLIATANQGSEATYESGFVIDKFPISRPNLTFSTLTVSNMSPEDSSIYLCSGDSNTEAFFGQGTRLTVV.

The J gene is TRBJ1-2, the V gene TRBV19; 10 bases align to TRBD1. V dropped 5 bases and J dropped 4; count of bases not matched to a gene: 7. This CDR3 spans 15 amino acids. Germline CDR1 and CDR2: LNHDA and SQIVND (reference sequence). This CDR3 is CASSAGTGASYGYTF. CDR3 coding DNA: TGTGCCAGTAGTGCCGGGACAGGGGCGAGCTATGGCTACACCTTC.

The chain employs TRBV6-6 and TRBJ2-2, with D unresolved. The V gene lost 4 bases and the J gene lost 4 bases, with 10 bases spanning the gap. Germline V gene sequence: CDR1 MNHNY, CDR2 SVGAGI (reference sequence). CDR3 length equals 14 residues. The DNA for the CDR3 is TGTGCCAGCAGTTCAACCAGTGGCACCGGGGAGCTGTTTTTT. Translating it yields CASSSTSGTGELFF.

The chain is built from TRBV7-9 and TRBJ1-1, with D tentatively TRBD1 (5 bases). Trimming shortened V by 2 bases and J by 4 bases, and 11 bases separated the two germline ends. The CDR3 sequence is 14 residues long. The germline V gene encodes CDR1 SEHNR and CDR2 FQNEAQ (reference sequence). The CDR3 loop is CASSLFGRGTEAFF. The CDR3 DNA reads TGTGCCAGCAGCTTATTCGGGAGGGGCACTGAAGCTTTCTTT.

The gene calls are TRBV5-4 and TRBJ2-1; TRBD2 agrees at 7 bases. V was pared by 0 bases and J by 9 bases, with 6 bases of the junction left unmatched. The V gene's germline CDR1 is SGHNT and CDR2 YYREEE (reference sequence). The CDR3 contains 14 residues. The DNA for the CDR3 is TGTGCCAGCAGCTTGGCCGAGGGGAGGGTTGAGCAGTTCTTC. Protein product: CASSLAEGRVEQFF.